What follows describes a single T cell receptor beta chain. The antigen it binds to is not known. No much larger clone is present one base from it, and per-base qualities are unavailable. Trimming removed 3 bases from V and 1 base from J; the gene matches leave 3 bases unexplained. From its cysteine to its phenylalanine, the CDR3 spans 15 amino acids. Solely the CDR3 DNA is kept, with 45 bases framed from the first base. The germline V gene encodes CDR1 WNHNN and CDR2 SYGVQD (reference sequence). TCRbeta CDR3 regions were profiled with the immunoSEQ Assay using bias-controlled multiplex PCR amplification of genomic DNA. On the study's bioinformatics: To quantify the absolute abundance of each unique TCRbeta CDR3 region, the sequences were collapsed and filtered. Two models were used to test differential abundance: a binomial model (Fisher-equivalent) and a beta-binomial model that adds time-dependent variance fitted from healthy donors. Clones with fewer than 5 combined templates were removed, and differential abundance was called for clones with a Benjamini-Hochberg FDR below 0.01. The form v = (b*log(k)+a)^2 was used to model beta-binomial variance as a function of total template count across the two samples. Sourced from immuneACCESS, this table was stored by TCRdb with only in-frame sequences that have V and J called. A share of the clones is absent; for the studies checked, an unresolved V gene accounts for under half, and the remainder has no known explanation. That table gives V, J and clone size, and the DNA gave D and trimming. This sample holds roughly 78,000 clones; roughly 90% were observed only once. The ten largest clonotypes hold 2.5% to 3.5% of the sample.

No immune events such as infections were documented for the healthy donors during the collection period. Healthy-donor blood repertoires served as a training cohort to calibrate time-dependent variance in a beta-binomial model of T-cell clone differential abundance. The training cohort comprised some 10 healthy donors, 3 female and 7 male. On average the donors were around 39 years old, and their ages spanned roughly 29 to 64 years. Obtained from a commercial supplier, whole blood was collected from each healthy donor at three time points set two weeks apart. For immunosequencing, genomic DNA was extracted from whole blood that had not been sorted. The data originate from a study of identifying expanded T cells in peripheral blood (dated by TCRdb to the late 2010s). For the wider study: Separate aliquots of the same genomic DNA pool were sequenced to produce technical replicates, and four replicates were compared in pairs.

Broad study findings and their caveats: The authors expected that over much longer intervals, such as months to years, biological variance in healthy repertoires might increase even further. Across all healthy-donor time intervals, the beta-binomial model significantly lowered both the number of clones called differentially abundant and the false-positive rate. About 1.3 differentially abundant clones were flagged by the binomial model between technical replicates, whereas about 15 and 19 were flagged over around two weeks and four weeks, respectively. Variance in clone template counts between approximately 2-week samples significantly increased with total template count across all healthy donors.

This clonotype was obtained from a person aged 18 to 70 in good health. The specimen was blood. The rearrangement combines TRBV10-1 with TRBJ2-3; TRBD2 matches 8 bases in the middle. This receptor has the CDR3 CASSDRRGGTDTQYF. The nucleotides read TGCGCCAGCAGTGATCGGCGGGGGGGCACAGATACGCAGTATTTT.